One and the same sample provided the 6 T cell receptor beta chains below, sequenced in a study of blood T cell repertoires in COVID-19. The protocol was immunoSEQ multiplex PCR, while the TCRdb copy is restricted to in-frame clones and leaves out a portion. The sample carries roughly 150,000 clones, 75% to 85% recorded once. Sequencing was carried out using peripheral blood. These receptors all stem from a human donor in a cohort sampled during active COVID-19.

The chain has TRBV10-2 and TRBJ1-6, with a tentative D call TRBD1 (5 bases). This CDR3 has 13 residues. Trimming took off 4 bases at V and 6 bases at J, with 7 bases between the two ends. Germline V CDR1 and CDR2: WSHSY, SAAADI. CDR3 sequence reads: CASSGGGNSPLHF. Written as DNA, the CDR3 is TGCGCCAGCAGTGGGGGCGGTAATTCACCCCTCCACTTT.

This chain connects TRBV29-1 to TRBJ2-3; 8 bases are shared with TRBD1. The ends lost 7 bases at V and 1 base at J; junction bases unmatched: 1. The CDR3 loop spans 12 amino acids. Looked up from germline, CDR1 is SQVTM and CDR2 is ANQGSEA. CDR3 bases: TGCAGCGGGGGACAGGGCACAGATACGCAGTATTTT. It is translated as CSGGQGTDTQYF.

The chain combines TRBV7-2 with TRBJ2-3; 8 bases match TRBD2. Trimming at V came to 4 bases and at J to 0 bases, leaving 6 bases not matched to a gene. This CDR3 comprises 16 residues. Germline V gene sequence: CDR1 SGHTA, CDR2 FQGNSA. CDR3 in amino acids: CASSSISGTSTDTQYF. In DNA, the CDR3 is TGTGCCAGCAGCTCTATTAGCGGGACTAGCACAGATACGCAGTATTTT.

The chain carries TRBV11-3 and TRBJ2-3; D uncertain. Trimming removed 1 base at V and 2 bases at J, with 7 bases between. In germline, CDR1 is SGHNT, CDR2 YENEEA. The CDR3 consists of 14 residues. The CDR3 reads CASSLVGDTDTQYF. In nucleotides, the CDR3 is TGTGCCAGCAGCTTAGTTGGAGACACAGATACGCAGTATTTT. Based on the CDR3 plus reference TRBV11-3 and TRBJ2-3, the full variable domain is EAGVVQSPRYKIIEKKQPVAFWCNPISGHNTLYWYLQNLGQGPELLIRYENEEAVDDSQLPKDRFSAERLKGVDSTLKIQPAELGDSAVYLCASSLVGDTDTQYFGPGTRLTVL.

The chain combines TRBV3-1 (or the pseudogene TRBV3-2) with TRBJ1-4; D not certain. The germline gives CDR1 LGHDT, CDR2 YNNKEL (reference sequence). Trimming removed 0 bases at V and 4 bases at J, with 9 bases between. The CDR3 sequence is 15 residues long. The CDR3, as DNA: TGTGCCAGCAGCCAAGATAGAAGCCATAATGAAAAACTGTTTTTT. Translated: CASSQDRSHNEKLFF.

This clone turned up a few times. This chain uses TRBV2 with TRBJ1-4, with 7 bases identical to TRBD1. Germline CDR1 reads SNHLY; CDR2 reads FYNNEI. The CDR3 totals 15 residues. The V segment lost 3 bases and the J segment 2 bases; nucleotides outside the gene matches: 3. CDR3 in amino acids: CASSEDRTTNEKLFF. The CDR3, as DNA: TGTGCCAGCAGTGAGGACAGGACGACTAATGAAAAACTGTTTTTT.